The sequence of this T cell receptor (beta chain) was determined in a study of metastatic and nonmetastatic thyroid tumors. Study context: A comparison of repertoires was made across blood and tumor or nodule tissue from malignant and benign thyroid patients.

Between the trimmed V and J ends, which lost 8 bases and 1 base, there was a span of 15 bases. From germline, CDR1 is MNHNS and CDR2 SASEGT. This CDR3 has 14 amino acids. In the original workflow: CDR3 was compared across clinicopathological groups, and the resulting differences were used to build a distant-metastasis classifier for papillary thyroid cancer. TCRdb reanalyzed the PCR reads with MiXCR. The V and J calls shown here were made by TCRdb, not taken from the authors' results. Found here are around 30,000 clones, about a fifth of them singletons; the top ten hold about 3%. Thyroid surgery had not been preceded by any treatment in any patient.

Sequencing input: tumor tissue. The V gene is TRBV6-1, the J gene TRBJ2-7; D gene ambiguous. The sequence came from a male donor with papillary thyroid cancer or a benign thyroid nodule (not recorded which). Some clones in this sample may be carry-over from other donors' samples. CDR3 sequence: CASARHKGSYEQYV. The DNA for the CDR3 is TGTGCCAGCGCGAGACATAAGGGTTCCTACGAGCAGTACGTC.